Here is one T cell receptor beta chain with its context. The clone's antigen remains unknown. Base qualities are missing; no much larger clone stands one base away. This record comes from a study of cytomegalovirus exposure and HLA in healthy donors (dated by TCRdb to between 2016 and 2019). Concerning the study at large: According to an earlier analysis of 550 to 750 of the donors, about 180 million T cells yielded roughly 110 million unique TCR beta sequences and approximately 280 Gb of sequence data. Genome-wide SNP genotypes for about three fifths of the roughly 670 donors were used in a later genetic analysis, which treated that subset as a discovery cohort. In addition to the first cohort of roughly 670 subjects, a separate validation cohort of 120 different subjects was used. The later analysis used no new phenotypic data to find candidate immune exposures, relying instead on TCR beta sequences and their occurrence across donors. High-throughput TCR immunosequencing, statistical association of individual TCRs with disease status, and machine learning were combined to predict cytomegalovirus infection status. Class I and class II HLA loci were covered by the typing at four-digit resolution. Among approximately 370 genotyped donors of the cohort, an average of roughly 230,000 unique TCR beta nucleotide sequences was sequenced per donor, of which 15% to 20% were non-productive. In a later analysis, previously published TCR beta repertoires from 666 donors were re-analyzed and high-resolution HLA genotyping was added so that TCR occurrence patterns could be studied. Using immunosequencing, the study profiled T cell repertoires from some 670 subjects and related those repertoires to cytomegalovirus serostatus. The study aimed to test whether signatures of past pathogen exposure could be identified by cataloging public T cell receptors. Typing coverage differed by locus: A, B, C, DRB1 and DQB1 were typed in roughly 629-630 donors, DQA1 in about 550, DPA1 in 600 to 610, and DPB1 in 400 to 480. Every repertoire in the discovery cohort had been generated on one and the same sequencing platform. Roughly 5 DR-DQ haplotypes were handled as single units for association and clustering, since linkage in the cohort was strong. Donor age, sex, ethnicity and CMV serostatus were compiled alongside the repertoire data. Of the approximately 370 genotyped donors, 75% to 85% were placed in the genetic ancestry cluster associated with self-reported Caucasian donors. An early release that covered about 600 HLA-typed donors contained 250 to 350 gigabases of sequencing data and 75 million to 100 million unique TCR sequences. An earlier analysis of a few hundred of the donors applied high-throughput TCR beta sequencing to assess whether each TCR beta V gene segment acted as functional or pseudogenic. The investigation overall reported the following: In a later analysis, several top co-occurrence clusters were reported to appear linked to parvovirus B19, influenza, CMV and Epstein-Barr virus. A few of the identified cytomegalovirus-associated TCR beta chains were confirmed in vitro to be specific for cytomegalovirus antigens. Because counts were too low, roughly 17 rarely observed V segments, including chromosome 9 orphons, were left out of the earlier analysis of about 500 of the donors. According to a later analysis, TCR association rates differed among HLA loci, with DRB1 alleles showing the most associated TCRs and HLA-C alleles showing the fewest. According to a later genetic analysis, donors in an Asian-associated ancestry cluster had fewer N-insertions in productive TCRs than the roughly 700-donor mean. The authors suggested that the approach could potentially be extended to other disease states and immunological phenotypes. The classifier was reported to diagnose cytomegalovirus status with high specificity and sensitivity in both the original cohort and the validation cohort. A later analysis found that most CMV-associated TCR beta chains appeared HLA-restricted, with HLA associations seemingly driven largely by CMV exposure. Because HLA typing was unavailable for some donors at each locus, only the typed subset was used in association tests. Some IMGT-functional V segments, including TRBV6-2 and TRBV6-3, could not be told apart with the 87-base-pair reads, so those segments were excluded. In a later analysis, HLA-associated TCR beta chains showed more clonal expansion and lower generation probabilities than non-associated chains that were equally common. Correlated functional status among segregating V segments might be attributable to linkage disequilibrium, but an unknown experimental factor could not be ruled out. Only TCR beta chains were sequenced in this cohort, and the absence of alpha or paired-chain data limited detectable features. A further reported finding was that TCR beta sequences accurately predicted the HLA-A and HLA-B alleles for most subjects in the first cohort. Most TCR sequences were seen in very few donors, while some public TCRs were found in many individuals. In an earlier analysis of some 550 of the donors, most TCR beta V segments were observed in productive rearrangements about 90% or about 30% of the time, broadly matching IMGT annotations. The sequencing pipeline was judged likely to have produced a cluster of highly shared sequence variants as a technical artifact. CMV serostatus was the only immune exposure information available for the cohort. Strong co-occurrence of HLA alleles, especially DR and DQ, made assigning TCR associations to individual alleles difficult. A later genetic analysis associated a missense DCLRE1C variant with V-gene and J-gene trimming of TCR beta chains, and an independent cohort replicated the association. A later analysis associated around 16,000 TCR beta sequences with specific HLA alleles at a false discovery rate of 0.05. In the study, roughly 160 TCR beta chains were listed as associated with cytomegalovirus. The presence/absence analyses assumed that sequencing depth was roughly uniform across donors, and that assumption may not be true.

Measured from the cysteine to the phenylalanine, the CDR3 is 11 residues long. Kept here is only the CDR3 DNA, which spans 33 bases and is read in frame from base 1. CDR1 and CDR2, looked up from the germline V gene, are MDHEN and SYDVKM. V loses 2 bases of germline sequence and J loses 11 bases, and the interval between the two ends is 9 bases. The cohort consisted of 666 healthy bone marrow donors. At the time of sampling, all cohort members were nominally healthy, though unrecorded immune exposures were likely present. The donor was CMV seronegative and was included in the group of a few hundred seronegative cohort members. Each donor provided a peripheral blood sample, and peripheral blood mononuclear cells were used for TCR beta sequencing. Genomic DNA was extracted from the blood cell samples with the Qiagen DNeasy Blood Extraction Kit. The protocol used for the library was the immunoSEQ multiplex PCR assay. For the multiplex PCR, a mixture combining 60 forward primers for TCR Vbeta segments and 13 reverse primers for TCR Jbeta segments was used. The CDR3 region of rearranged TCR beta genes was amplified from genomic DNA by a multiplex PCR assay. On the Illumina HiSeq System, the amplified TCR beta libraries were sequenced as 87-base-pair reads. The source study handled its data this way. A later analysis tallied tens of millions of unique TCR beta chains across the 666 repertoires, and approximately 11 million of those chains were shared by two or more donors. To remove PCR and sequencing errors, raw reads were error-corrected and collapsed into unique sequences using a nearest-neighbor algorithm that merged closely related sequences. V, D and J gene segments were assigned by aligning CDR3 sequences to IMGT reference sequences. For a sequence to be retained, a match of at least six nucleotides to both a V gene segment and a J gene segment was required. Rearrangements were classified as productive when the CDR3 lacked stop codons and remained in frame with V and J, and all other rearrangements were classified as non-productive. Following IMGT convention, CDR3 was defined as the stretch from the second conserved V-encoded cysteine up to the conserved J-encoded phenylalanine. The earlier analysis of 550 to 650 of the donors excluded any sequence lacking an unambiguous match to a single V gene segment. An earlier analysis of about 590 of the donors classified V segments as functional when productive rearrangements were above 56.7% and as segregating when the standard deviation between donors was above 5%. A statistical classification framework was built for diagnosing cytomegalovirus status from the catalog of TCR beta chain sequences. A later analysis assigned V and J genes by comparing TCR nucleotide sequences with IMGT/GENE-DB human TR gene sequences. Using the TCRdist pipeline, a later analysis assigned CDR3 sequences along with most-parsimonious VDJ recombination scenarios. In a later analysis, every TCR beta chain was defined by the combination of its CDR3 amino acid sequence and its V-gene family, and reads without a unique V-gene family were dropped. As a way to deal with suspected cross-contamination and a sequencing artifact, a later analysis dropped nearly 600 nucleotide sequences that were highly shared and had low generation probability. In a later analysis, a clonal expansion index was calculated for each public chain from normalized within-repertoire ranks of inferred template counts. In a later analysis, generation probabilities were computed using a VDJ recombination model fitted to out-of-frame rearrangements, and the results were checked against IGoR. In a later analysis, hypergeometric tests were used to score TCR-TCR, TCR-HLA and TCR-CMV co-occurrence, with a repertoire-size bias correction applied to TCR pairs. To estimate false discovery rates, a later analysis permuted the HLA or CMV assignments 20 times. In a later analysis, co-occurring TCRs were grouped using DBSCAN, with TCRdist sequence similarity added in when clustering inside HLA-allele-positive subsets. Repertoires with fewer than 30,000 or more than 120,000 public chains, plus five repertoires with anomalous nucleotide sharing, were excluded from co-occurrence clustering. The source is immuneACCESS, and TCRdb retained only in-frame sequences with V and J called. Part of the clones is not carried over; for the studies checked, unresolved V genes explain less than half of this, and the remainder is unexplained. For V, J and clone size, that table is used; D and trimming come from the DNA. The sample table shows about 180,000 clones, and over 60% are seen once. 4.5% to 6% of the sample is taken by the ten largest.

The TCR sequence derives from a middle-aged man in good health and CMV-seronegative. Source material: PBMCs. The sequence links TRBV28 to TRBJ2-5; no confident D gene assignment can be made. In nucleotides, the sequence is TGTGCCAGCAGTTTACGACAAGAGCAGTACTTC. The translation is CASSLRQEQYF.